The rows below give T cell receptor beta chains drawn from one sample of a study of blood T cell repertoires in COVID-19. Profiling relied on immunoSEQ multiplex PCR, and the TCRdb table lists in-frame clones only, not all of them. Here the sample spans more than 70,000 clones, around 90% being singletons. Sequencing was performed on peripheral blood. The source of these receptors is a woman aged 45-65 years with active or convalescent COVID-19. CDR3s include the opening cysteine and the closing phenylalanine or tryptophan. A D gene is named only where the DNA matches it firmly. Not all rows give a size; the values are once, few, many and, for expanded clones, a class.

cdr3_aa,cdr3_nt,clone_size,v_call,cdr3_length,d_call,j_call
CASSVGGGYNYGYTF,TGTGCCAGCAGCGTAGGGGGAGGGTATAACTATGGCTACACCTTC,.,TRBV9,15,.,TRBJ1-2
CASSLSGVNYEQYF,TGTGCCAGCAGCTTATCGGGGGTGAACTACGAGCAGTACTTC,.,TRBV11-3,14,.,TRBJ2-7
CASSYQGAVEKLFF,TGTGCCAGCAGTTACCAGGGGGCGGTAGAAAAACTGTTTTTT,few,TRBV5-6,14,TRBD1,TRBJ1-4
CASSLLPRLTGELFF,TGTGCCAGCAGCTTACTTCCCAGGCTCACCGGGGAGCTGTTTTTT,.,TRBV5-5,15,.,TRBJ2-2
CASSSAYEQYF,TGTGCCAGCAGCTCGGCCTACGAGCAGTACTTC,.,TRBV11-2,11,.,TRBJ2-7
CASSREGMVRGTGELFF,TGCGCCAGCAGCCGAGAAGGAATGGTTAGGGGCACCGGGGAGCTGTTTTTT,once,TRBV4-3,17,.,TRBJ2-2
CASSVTGTDTQYF,TGTGCCAGCAGCGTAACAGGCACAGATACGCAGTATTTT,.,TRBV27,13,.,TRBJ2-3
CASSQEADTLGSYNSPLHF,TGCGCCAGCAGCCAAGAGGCAGATACCCTTGGCTCCTATAATTCACCCCTCCACTTT,.,TRBV4-3,19,.,TRBJ1-6
CASSYSKVTFTEAFF,TGTGCCAGCAGTTACTCGAAAGTTACATTCACTGAAGCTTTCTTT,.,TRBV6-2/TRBV6-3,15,.,TRBJ1-1
CASSERQSLYNEQFF,TGTGCCAGCAGCGAGAGACAGTCTCTTTACAATGAGCAGTTCTTC,.,TRBV7-3,15,.,TRBJ2-1
CASSGEPQGRGGYTF,TGTGCCAGCAGCGGCGAGCCTCAGGGGAGAGGGGGCTACACCTTC,.,TRBV9,15,.,TRBJ1-2
CASSPRGEGRTEAFF,TGTGCCAGCTCACCACGGGGGGAAGGGCGCACTGAAGCTTTCTTT,.,TRBV18,15,.,TRBJ1-1
CASSSGAGNTIYF,TGTGCCAGCAGTTCTGGAGCCGGAAACACCATATATTTT,.,TRBV27,13,.,TRBJ1-3
CASSFGGHEQYF,TGCGCCAGCAGCTTTGGAGGGCACGAGCAGTACTTC,.,TRBV5-1,12,.,TRBJ2-7
CASSASAPSYNEQFF,TGTGCCAGCAGTGCTAGTGCCCCCTCCTACAATGAGCAGTTCTTC,once,TRBV28,15,.,TRBJ2-1
CASSLGTGGIYEQYF,TGTGCCAGCAGCTTAGGGACAGGGGGTATCTACGAGCAGTACTTC,.,TRBV7-2,15,TRBD1,TRBJ2-7
CASSYSGGAEQYF,TGTGCCAGCAGTTACTCAGGGGGCGCCGAGCAGTACTTC,.,TRBV6-5,13,TRBD1,TRBJ2-7
CATSRGTGDTQYF,TGTGCCACCAGCAGAGGCACCGGGGATACGCAGTATTTT,.,TRBV15,13,.,TRBJ2-3
CASSATGRGAHQPQHF,TGTGCCAGCAGCGCGACAGGGAGAGGTGCACATCAGCCCCAGCATTTT,.,TRBV7-8,16,TRBD1,TRBJ1-5
CASSPLSGTGVYHEQFF,TGTGCCAGCTCACCCCTAAGTGGGACAGGGGTTTATCATGAGCAGTTCTTC,.,TRBV18,17,TRBD1,TRBJ2-1
CASSLEQGRDTIYF,TGTGCCAGCAGCTTAGAACAGGGAAGAGACACCATATATTTT,.,TRBV7-9,14,.,TRBJ1-3
CASSMGDRANQPQHF,TGTGCCAGTAGTATGGGAGACAGGGCCAATCAGCCCCAGCATTTT,.,TRBV19,15,TRBD1,TRBJ1-5
CAWSIQETQYF,TGTGCCTGGAGCATCCAAGAGACCCAGTACTTC,.,TRBV30,11,.,TRBJ2-5
CASSEDSSYEQYF,TGTGCCAGCAGCGAGGACAGCTCCTACGAGCAGTACTTC,.,TRBV14,13,.,TRBJ2-7
CASSYLGGGSEAFF,TGTGCCAGCAGTTACTTGGGAGGCGGGAGTGAAGCTTTCTTT,.,TRBV6-5,14,.,TRBJ1-1
CASSLSYEQYF,TGTGCCAGCAGTCTATCCTACGAGCAGTACTTC,.,TRBV7-9,11,.,TRBJ2-7
CASTTRLAGGPLDTQYF,TGCGCCAGCACGACTAGACTAGCGGGGGGGCCTCTGGATACGCAGTATTTT,.,TRBV10-1,17,TRBD2,TRBJ2-3
CASSLHGTVSEETQYF,TGTGCCAGCAGCTTACATGGGACAGTGTCCGAAGAGACCCAGTACTTC,once,TRBV7-2,16,TRBD1,TRBJ2-5
CASKLGWDRGSPLHF,TGTGCCAGCAAATTAGGTTGGGACAGGGGATCACCCCTCCACTTT,.,TRBV27,15,TRBD1,TRBJ1-6
CASSQGDSANTEAFF,TGCGCCAGCAGCCAAGGGGACAGCGCGAACACTGAAGCTTTCTTT,medium-sized,TRBV4-1,15,TRBD1,TRBJ1-1
CASSPEGTGGLNEQYF,TGTGCCAGCAGTCCCGAAGGGACAGGGGGCCTCAACGAGCAGTACTTC,few,TRBV6-2/TRBV6-3,16,TRBD1,TRBJ2-7
CASSLVGGGTDTQYF,TGTGCCAGCAGCTTAGTTGGGGGCGGTACAGATACGCAGTATTTT,few,TRBV11-2,15,.,TRBJ2-3
CASSFPGFGEKLFF,TGTGCCAGCAGCTTTCCCGGGTTCGGTGAAAAACTGTTTTTT,few,TRBV5-5,14,.,TRBJ1-4
CASSLKAGGRNEQFF,TGTGCCAGCAGTTTAAAGGCGGGGGGGCGAAATGAGCAGTTCTTC,.,TRBV27,15,TRBD2,TRBJ2-1
CASSLLRQGRETQYF,TGTGCCAGCAGCTTACTCCGACAGGGTCGAGAGACCCAGTACTTC,.,TRBV7-9,15,TRBD1,TRBJ2-5
CASSPVTGVREKLFF,TGCGCCAGCAGCCCAGTGACAGGGGTCCGAGAAAAACTGTTTTTT,.,TRBV5-1,15,TRBD1,TRBJ1-4
CASSLKVGRGFYEQFF,TGTGCCAGCAGTTTAAAGGTTGGGCGGGGGTTCTATGAGCAGTTCTTC,.,TRBV28,16,TRBD2,TRBJ2-1
CASRARLDNTGELFF,TGCGCCAGCAGGGCCCGCCTAGACAACACCGGGGAGCTGTTTTTT,once,TRBV5-1,15,.,TRBJ2-2
CASSQEPNLGGIAYEQYF,TGTGCCAGCAGCCAAGAACCCAACCTGGGGGGGATAGCCTACGAGCAGTACTTC,.,TRBV4-2,18,TRBD2,TRBJ2-7
CASSLGQGFNYGYTF,TGTGCCAGCAGCTTGGGGCAGGGATTTAACTATGGCTACACCTTC,.,TRBV5-6,15,.,TRBJ1-2
CSGTHQETQYF,TGCAGCGGGACACACCAAGAGACCCAGTACTTC,few,TRBV29-1,11,.,TRBJ2-5
CASSFTQGQNQPQHF,TGTGCCAGCAGCTTCACGCAGGGTCAAAATCAGCCCCAGCATTTT,.,TRBV11-2,15,.,TRBJ1-5
CASSPWALNTGELFF,TGTGCCAGCAGCCCCTGGGCCTTGAACACCGGGGAGCTGTTTTTT,.,TRBV7-2,15,.,TRBJ2-2
CASSEDGTIYGYTF,TGTGCCAGCAGCGAGGACGGGACAATCTATGGCTACACCTTC,.,TRBV9,14,.,TRBJ1-2
CASSVQLAHEQFF,TGTGCCAGTAGTGTACAACTAGCCCATGAGCAGTTCTTC,.,TRBV19,13,.,TRBJ2-1
CASSLSQGPYGYTF,TGTGCCAGCAGCTTGTCGCAGGGTCCCTATGGCTACACCTTC,.,TRBV5-4,14,.,TRBJ1-2
CASSRASDSLYGYTF,TGTGCCAGCAGCCGGGCCTCGGACAGCCTATATGGCTACACCTTC,.,TRBV6-6,15,.,TRBJ1-2
CASSLGGTGATNEKLFF,TGTGCCAGCAGCTTAGGAGGGACAGGCGCAACTAATGAAAAACTGTTTTTT,.,TRBV7-9,17,TRBD1,TRBJ1-4
CASSSRRLAGENEQYF,TGTGCCAGCAGTTCCAGGAGACTAGCGGGGGAAAACGAGCAGTACTTC,.,TRBV27,16,TRBD2,TRBJ2-7
CASSLRTSGYTGELFF,TGTGCCAGCAGCTTACGGACTAGCGGGTACACCGGGGAGCTGTTTTTT,.,TRBV7-2,16,TRBD2,TRBJ2-2
CASSRQGAGSGGAREQFF,TGTGCCAGCAGCCGCCAAGGGGCCGGTAGCGGGGGGGCGCGGGAGCAGTTCTTC,.,TRBV11-3,18,TRBD2,TRBJ2-1
CASSRSAGTVNTEAFF,TGTGCCAGCAGTCGAAGCGCCGGGACAGTGAACACTGAAGCTTTCTTT,.,TRBV6-6,16,TRBD1,TRBJ1-1
CASSKTSGGYNEQFF,TGTGCCAGCAGCAAAACTAGCGGGGGGTACAATGAGCAGTTCTTC,.,TRBV11-2,15,TRBD2,TRBJ2-1